These T cell receptor beta chains were read from a single sample in a study of identical twins. TCRdb analysed the 5' RACE reads with MiXCR anew, one entry per CDR3 protein. Of about 490,000 distinct CDR3 sequences in the sample, around 15% were seen once. This sample was also put to use in a study of yellow fever vaccine responses in identical twins.

Sequencing was done on a sample of CD4+ T cells sorted from blood. The receptors were gathered from a woman younger than 30 in good health. The CDR3 runs from the conserved cysteine through the conserved F or W. The D gene is left open where the match is weak. Clone size appears in some rows only: once, few, many, or a class for an expanded clone.

V	size	D	length	J	DNA	CDR3
TRBV2	-	-	13	TRBJ2-7	TGTGCCAGCATTTTTCTCCCAGGCGGGATGGGGAACTTC	CASIFLPGGMGNF
TRBV29-1	few	-	14	TRBJ2-3	TGCAGCGTTGATAGGGGGGGACGCACAGATACGCAGTATTTT	CSVDRGGRTDTQYF
TRBV12-3/TRBV12-4	many	TRBD2	16	TRBJ2-5	TGTGCCAGCAGTTACCTAGCGGGGGGTTTCCAAGAGACCCAGTACTTC	CASSYLAGGFQETQYF
TRBV2	-	-	14	TRBJ2-3	TGTGCCAGCATCCCAGGGGGGTACACAGATACGCAGTATTTT	CASIPGGYTDTQYF
TRBV18	-	-	13	TRBJ1-5	TGTGCCAGCTCACCAGGTCAAGGTGAGCCCCAGCATTTT	CASSPGQGEPQHF
TRBV3-1	few	-	14	TRBJ2-4	TGTGCCAGCAGCCAAGCTGCTTCCAAAAACATTCAGTACTTC	CASSQAASKNIQYF
TRBV5-1	few	-	15	TRBJ1-1	TGCGCCAGCAGCTTCAATCTACACGGGAACACTGAAGCTTTCTTT	CASSFNLHGNTEAFF
TRBV6-5	-	TRBD2	18	TRBJ2-1	TGTGCCAGCAGTTACGTTGGTCTAGCGGGAGGACCCCCTAATGAGCAGTTCTTC	CASSYVGLAGGPPNEQFF
TRBV6-5	few	TRBD1	14	TRBJ2-1	TGTGCCAGCAGTTTCAGGACAGGTGACAATGAGCAGTTCTTC	CASSFRTGDNEQFF
TRBV12-3/TRBV12-4	few	-	16	TRBJ2-1	TGTGCCAGCAGTTCCCGGCTAGGTTGGGAATACAATGAGCAGTTCTTC	CASSSRLGWEYNEQFF
TRBV5-1	many	-	15	TRBJ2-6	TGCGCCAGCAGCTTTGGGAGCTCTGGGGCCAACGTCCTGACTTTC	CASSFGSSGANVLTF
TRBV5-6	-	-	13	TRBJ1-1	TGTGCCAGCAGCCATAACTGGGACACTGAAGCTTTCTTT	CASSHNWDTEAFF
TRBV2	few	TRBD1	16	TRBJ2-2	TGTGCCAGCGAGAGGGGGGGACAGGGTGGCACCGGGGAGCTGTTTTTT	CASERGGQGGTGELFF
TRBV29-1	-	TRBD1	13	TRBJ2-2	TGCAGAAGGGGACAGGGTAACACCGGGGAGCTGTTTTTT	CRRGQGNTGELFF
TRBV3-1	-	TRBD2	16	TRBJ2-1	TGTGCCAGCAGCCCTATAGCGGGAGGGCGGGGCAATGAGCAGTTCTTC	CASSPIAGGRGNEQFF
TRBV7-9	few	-	17	TRBJ1-4	TGTGCCAGCAGCTTTGGCGAATTGCCCGGAACTAATGAAAAACTGTTTTTT	CASSFGELPGTNEKLFF
TRBV12-3/TRBV12-4	few	TRBD2	15	TRBJ2-3	TGTGCCAGCAGCGTAGCGGGAGGACGCACAGATACGCAGTATTTT	CASSVAGGRTDTQYF
TRBV12-3/TRBV12-4	-	-	16	TRBJ2-3	TGTGCCAGCAGAATGACGGGGATCCCACCCACAGATACGCAGTATTTT	CASRMTGIPPTDTQYF
TRBV5-1	few	-	16	TRBJ2-1	TGCGCCAGCAGCATTGGTGGGGCCATAGGGAGCAATGAGCAGTTCTTC	CASSIGGAIGSNEQFF
TRBV7-6	many	TRBD1	15	TRBJ1-1	TGTGCCAGCAGCTTAACCGGGACAGGGAACACTGAAGCTTTCTTT	CASSLTGTGNTEAFF
TRBV28	-	-	13	TRBJ2-3	TGTGCCAGCATGCAGACCTGGACAGATACGCAGTATTTT	CASMQTWTDTQYF
TRBV6-5	once	-	14	TRBJ1-4	TGTGCCAGCAGTTACTGGGGCCAGGGCGAAAAACTGTTTTTT	CASSYWGQGEKLFF
TRBV12-3/TRBV12-4	few	-	15	TRBJ1-6	TGTGCCAGCAGTTCAGGGAGAGGGCAGGGGAGGCCCCTCCACTTT	CASSSGRGQGRPLHF
TRBV7-6	few	-	13	TRBJ2-2	TGTGCCAGCAGCCCTCCATGGGCCGGGGAGCTGTTTTTT	CASSPPWAGELFF
TRBV11-1	-	-	18	TRBJ2-2	TGTGCCAGCAGCTTGGGGGCAGGGACCCGGAGAGGAACCGGGGAGCTGTTTTTT	CASSLGAGTRRGTGELFF
TRBV20-1	-	TRBD2	13	TRBJ2-5	TGCAGTGCTACCGGACTAGGCCAAGAGACCCAGTACTTC	CSATGLGQETQYF
TRBV5-1	once	TRBD1	14	TRBJ1-1	TGCGCCAGCAGCTTAGAGGACAGGGGAACTGAAGCTTTCTTT	CASSLEDRGTEAFF
TRBV5-1	few	TRBD1	12	TRBJ2-3	TGCGCCAGCAGCTCCACAGGGGGCGGGCAGTATTTT	CASSSTGGGQYF
TRBV20-1	few	TRBD2	15	TRBJ2-3	TGCAGTGCTTCCGCCTTAGAGGGAGGGGCAGATACGCAGTATTTT	CSASALEGGADTQYF
TRBV10-3	few	-	16	TRBJ2-7	TGTGCCATCAGTGATCGGTTGAGGGGGAGCCCCTACGAGCAGTACTTC	CAISDRLRGSPYEQYF
TRBV10-3	-	-	13	TRBJ1-2	TGTGCCATCAGGGACAGCGAATCCTATGGCTACACCTTC	CAIRDSESYGYTF
TRBV6-1	few	-	13	TRBJ1-5	TGTGCCAGCGGTGGATTCCAAAATCAGCCCCAGCATTTT	CASGGFQNQPQHF
TRBV19	-	TRBD2	16	TRBJ2-3	TGTGCCAGTAGTAGGGGGATCTTAGCGGGAACAGATACGCAGTATTTT	CASSRGILAGTDTQYF
TRBV5-6	few	-	15	TRBJ2-7	TGTGCCAGCAGCTTCGGGACTTCCGTCGGTTGGGAGCAGTACTTC	CASSFGTSVGWEQYF
TRBV20-1	-	TRBD1	17	TRBJ1-1	TGCAGTGCTAGAGAGAAGGGACAGGGGCTGGGGAACACTGAAGCTTTCTTT	CSAREKGQGLGNTEAFF
TRBV4-2	many	-	15	TRBJ2-3	TGTGCCAGCAGCCAAGAAGAGCGCGGCACAGATACGCAGTATTTT	CASSQEERGTDTQYF
TRBV5-6	-	TRBD1	13	TRBJ1-6	TGTGCCAGCGGACAGGGGGCGGTGTCACCCCTCCACTTT	CASGQGAVSPLHF
TRBV20-1	-	-	15	TRBJ2-3	TGCAGTGCTAGAGATTCGGGTTATCTTTCAGATACGCAGTATTTT	CSARDSGYLSDTQYF
TRBV4-1	few	TRBD2	17	TRBJ2-3	TGCGCCAGCAGCCAAGATGGTGGACTAGCGGACCCAGATACGCAGTATTTT	CASSQDGGLADPDTQYF
TRBV3-1	-	-	14	TRBJ2-1	TGTGCCAGCAGCCACGGAGCCGGTTACAATGAGCAGTTCTTC	CASSHGAGYNEQFF
TRBV5-1	-	-	16	TRBJ2-2	TGCGCCAGCAGCGCCGGGGGCCACCCGAACACCGGGGAGCTGTTTTTT	CASSAGGHPNTGELFF
TRBV20-1	few	-	14	TRBJ2-2	TGCAGTGCTAAAATGGGGGGAGGAACCGGGGAGCTGTTTTTT	CSAKMGGGTGELFF
TRBV15	-	-	13	TRBJ2-3	TGTGCCACCAGCAGACCCGGGGAGGATACGCAGTATTTT	CATSRPGEDTQYF
TRBV11-2	-	-	14	TRBJ2-5	TGTGCCAGCAGCTTCGTCGGGACTCAGGAGACCCAGTACTTC	CASSFVGTQETQYF
TRBV3-1	few	TRBD2	19	TRBJ2-3	TGTGCCAGCAGCCCGGACATGGATTCTGGACTAGCGATCCCCAATACGCAGTATTTT	CASSPDMDSGLAIPNTQYF
TRBV21-1	-	-	17	TRBJ1-4	TGTGCCAGCAGCCATCCGGTGGTGGGGACGGAAGGGGAAAAACTGTTTTTT	CASSHPVVGTEGEKLFF
TRBV10-3	few	-	13	TRBJ2-5	TGTGCCATCAGCCCCAGGGGGGCGGAGACCCAGTACTTC	CAISPRGAETQYF
TRBV11-1	-	-	14	TRBJ2-7	TGTGCCAGCAGCCACCCGACAGATAGCTACGAGCAGTACTTC	CASSHPTDSYEQYF
TRBV28	few	-	14	TRBJ1-1	TGTGCCAGCAGTCTCCCTGGCAGGGGCACTGAAGCTTTCTTT	CASSLPGRGTEAFF
TRBV7-8	-	-	13	TRBJ2-3	TGTGCCAGCACTCAGGTGGTAACAGATACGCAGTATTTT	CASTQVVTDTQYF
TRBV20-1	few	TRBD1	15	TRBJ2-2	TGCAGTGCTCATACGCGACAGGGGAACACCGGGGAGCTGTTTTTT	CSAHTRQGNTGELFF
TRBV28	-	-	16	TRBJ2-6	TGTGCCAGCAGTTCCGCCGGGTCCTCTGGGGCCAACGTCCTGACTTTC	CASSSAGSSGANVLTF
TRBV20-1	-	TRBD2	14	TRBJ2-3	TGCAGTGCATGGACTAGCGGGGGGGCCGCTACGCAGTATTTT	CSAWTSGGAATQYF
TRBV7-9	many	TRBD2	17	TRBJ2-3	TGTGCCAGCAGCGCCTCTACCCTAGCGGGGGTGACAGATACGCAGTATTTT	CASSASTLAGVTDTQYF
TRBV5-1	few	TRBD2	16	TRBJ2-3	TGCGCCAGCAGCTTGGCTAGCGGGGGCCTCACAGATACGCAGTATTTT	CASSLASGGLTDTQYF
TRBV10-3	few	-	15	TRBJ2-7	TGTGCCATCAGTGAGGGGAGTCTTAGCTCCTACGAGCAGTACTTC	CAISEGSLSSYEQYF
TRBV24-1	few	TRBD2	17	TRBJ2-3	TGTGCCACCAGTGACCAGTGGACTAGCGCCAGCACAGATACGCAGTATTTT	CATSDQWTSASTDTQYF
TRBV29-1	-	-	13	TRBJ2-5	TGCAGCGTTGTGCTCCCTGGCCAAGAGACCCAGTACTTC	CSVVLPGQETQYF